This TCR beta chain came from a study of response to subunit inactivated influenza vaccine. Broader study findings: It was suggested by the authors that few new T cells are recruited by each seasonal influenza vaccination.

V dropped 3 bases and J dropped 3; count of bases not matched to a gene: 4. The CDR3 has 15 amino acids. Only a few counts were recorded for this clonotype. Its antigen is unidentified. MiXCR, run by TCRdb on the RT-PCR reads, gives a single entry per CDR3 protein. The sample holds under 550,000 distinct CDR3 sequences, around 8% seen once. V usage is TRBV12-3 or TRBV12-4 and J usage is TRBJ2-1; TRBD2 aligns across 8 bases. Sequenced here: PBMCs from blood, sampled 23 months after vaccination. The receptor's source is a man aged 45 to 70 who received an inactivated influenza vaccine. CDR3 bases: TGTGCCAGCAGTTTCCGGGGGGGCCACTACAATGAGCAGTTCTTC. It translates to CASSFRGGHYNEQFF.